A single sample is the source of the 10 T cell receptor beta chains below, sequenced in a study of human T cells and chemical hapten exposure. Specified time point: patch test 2, 6 weeks after DPC sensitization. Treatment meaning: therapeutic diphenylcyclopropenone sensitization with weekly scalp DPC. In TCRdb, the RACE reads were re-called with MiXCR into one record per CDR3 protein. The table lists approximately 80,000 distinct CDR3 sequences, 8.5% to 12% of them singletons. The input for sequencing was whole blood, taken in connection with sensitization to the hapten diphenylcyclopropenone (DPC). The source of these receptors is a woman aged 45-65 years with alopecia areata. Some clones in this sample may be carry-over from other donors' samples.

V and J are TRBV28 and TRBJ2-3; maybe TRBD2 (5 bases). Germline V gene data show CDR1 as MDHEN and CDR2 as SYDVKM. The CDR3 is 13 residues long. Trimming shortened V by 5 bases and J by 11 bases, and 17 bases separated the two germline ends. CDR3 bases: TGTGCCAGCAGTAACCCGACTACATGGGTGCAGTATTTT. The encoded protein is CASSNPTTWVQYF.

This clonotype occurred many times. This rearrangement joins TRBV14 to TRBJ2-4; the match to TRBD2 covers 11 bases. After removal of 0 bases from V and 9 bases from J, the junction contained 10 bases not matched to a gene. The germline V gene encodes CDR1 SGHDN and CDR2 FVKESK. The CDR3 covers 17 residues. The CDR3 region has the DNA TGTGCCAGCAGCCAAGAATTAGCGGGAGGGAGATCGGGCATTCAGTACTTC. Its translation is CASSQELAGGRSGIQYF.

This chain connects TRBV7-9 to TRBJ1-1; D remains unclear. This CDR3 is 13 amino acids long. V was cut by 2 bases and J by 2 bases, with 6 bases left in between. Germline-derived CDR1 and CDR2 are SEHNR and FQNEAQ (reference sequence). The CDR3 region is CASSLNSNTEAFF. In DNA form, the CDR3 reads TGTGCCAGCAGCTTAAACAGCAACACTGAAGCTTTCTTT.

This clonotype was recorded many times. This chain joins TRBV7-6 and TRBJ1-1; D is undetermined. With 2 bases removed from V and 0 bases from J, the gap between germline ends came to 16 bases. Germline V gene data show CDR1 as SGHVS and CDR2 as FNYEAQ. The CDR3 length is 17 residues. CDR3 protein: CASSLWPGRRMNTEAFF. CDR3 nucleotide sequence: TGTGCCAGCAGCTTATGGCCCGGACGGAGAATGAACACTGAAGCTTTCTTT.

CDR3 sequence (DNA): TGTGCCAGCAGCTTAATCGGGGGCGCAGGTACGCAGTATTTT. Encoded protein: CASSLIGGAGTQYF. This chain connects TRBV7-2 to TRBJ2-3; D might be TRBD1 or TRBD2, each matching 6 bases. V dropped 2 bases and J dropped 8 bases, with 14 bases sitting between them. Germline lookup yields CDR1 SGHTA and CDR2 FQGNSA. This CDR3 region has 14 residues.

This clonotype has just a few counts. The CDR3 coding sequence is TGTGCCAGCAGCTCCTTCACAGGGGGCACTGAAGCTTTCTTT. Its translation is CASSSFTGGTEAFF. The chain combines TRBV11-2 with TRBJ1-1, with 8 bases matching TRBD1. V trimming: 4 bases; J trimming: 4 bases; junction bases outside the gene matches: 5. In germline, CDR1 is SGHAT, CDR2 FQNNGV. This CDR3 has 14 residues.

This clonotype was counted only a few times. J is TRBJ2-1 and V is TRBV6-4, with D tentatively TRBD2 (5 bases). This CDR3 region has 13 residues. With 4 bases removed from V and 9 bases from J, the gap between germline ends came to 13 bases. Germline V gene sequence: CDR1 MRHNA, CDR2 SNTAGT. CDR3 DNA sequence: TGTGCCAGCAGTGTGGAGGCCGACGGTGAGCAGTTCTTC. Translation: CASSVEADGEQFF.

This clonotype showed up just a few times. This sequence joins TRBV2 and TRBJ2-6; D is possibly TRBD2 (5 bases). The germline V gene has CDR1 SNHLY and CDR2 FYNNEI. The CDR3 totals 15 residues. The V and J ends lost 7 bases and 0 bases respectively, with 10 bases between them. CDR3 nucleotide sequence: TGTGCCAGCACCGTACGGGGCTCTGGGGCCAACGTCCTGACTTTC. This gives the protein CASTVRGSGANVLTF.

This clonotype has at least ten counts. The chain has TRBV2 and TRBJ2-7, with D perhaps being TRBD1 or TRBD2 (5 bases each). Trimming took off 2 bases at V and 1 base at J, with 9 bases between the two ends. The CDR3 spans 14 residues. Germline CDR1 reads SNHLY; CDR2 reads FYNNEI. The CDR3 DNA sequence: TGTGCCAGCAGTGAACAGGGAGTTTCCTACGAGCAGTACTTC. Translation: CASSEQGVSYEQYF.

The V gene is TRBV5-6, the J gene TRBJ2-7; 11 bases line up with TRBD1. Unmatched junction bases numbered 6, after V lost 0 bases and J lost 4 bases. The V gene's germline CDR1 is SGHDT and CDR2 YYEEEE. This CDR3 has 16 amino acids. In DNA, the CDR3 is TGTGCCAGCAGCTTGGCCGGGACAGGGGGTCTGTACGAGCAGTACTTC. Protein sequence: CASSLAGTGGLYEQYF.